The 32 T cell receptor beta chains given below trace back to one sample, sequenced in a study of cytomegalovirus exposure and HLA in healthy donors. A multiplex PCR was run with 60 Vbeta primers and 13 Jbeta primers. Sequenced by immunoSEQ multiplex PCR; TCRdb stores in-frame clones only, minus some. Of roughly 67,000 clones listed, 78% are singletons. The sample comprised PBMCs. These receptors were obtained from a man aged 35-49 years in good health and CMV-seronegative.

The gene calls are TRBV10-3 and TRBJ2-1; no clear D. Germline values: CDR1 ENHRY, CDR2 SYGVKD. The V end lost 4 bases, the J end lost 8 bases, and 6 bases lay between the germline ends. There are 11 residues in the CDR3. The CDR3 here is CAISVEDEQFF. CDR3 in DNA: TGTGCCATCAGTGTCGAGGATGAGCAGTTCTTC.

This clone was detected a few times. The chain employs TRBV11-2 and TRBJ2-1; 8 positions match TRBD2. V dropped 5 bases and J dropped 6; count of bases not matched to a gene: 6. CDR1 and CDR2 from the germline V gene are SGHAT and FQNNGV. This CDR3 is built from 14 residues. The CDR3 region has the DNA TGTGCCAGCAGCCTCCTAGCGGGCCGCAATGAGCAGTTCTTC. This codes for CASSLLAGRNEQFF. Full variable domain (outside the CDR3, taken from reference TRBV11-2 and TRBJ2-1): EAGVAQSPRYKIIEKRQSVAFWCNPISGHATLYWYQQILGQGPKLLIQFQNNGVVDDSQLPKDRFSAERLKGVDSTLKIQPAKLEDSAVYLCASSLLAGRNEQFFGPGTRLTVL.

This rearrangement joins TRBV2 to TRBJ2-3; 9 bases map to TRBD2. The CDR3 length is 14 residues. Germline assignment: CDR1 SNHLY and CDR2 FYNNEI. The J segment lost 2 bases and the V segment lost 6 bases, leaving 3 bases of the junction unmatched. The CDR3 DNA sequence: TGTGCCAGCAGGACTAGCGGACTCACAGATACGCAGTATTTT. This gives the protein CASRTSGLTDTQYF. Full variable domain (outside the CDR3, taken from reference TRBV2 and TRBJ2-3): EPEVTQTPSHQVTQMGQEVILRCVPISNHLYFYWYRQILGQKVEFLVSFYNNEISEKSEIFDDQFSVERPDGSNFTLKIRSTKLEDSAMYFCASRTSGLTDTQYFGPGTRLTVL.

The chain carries TRBV5-5 and TRBJ1-2; the match to TRBD1 covers 9 bases. The CDR3 covers 13 residues. Germline V lookup: CDR1 SGHKS, CDR2 YYEKEE (reference sequence). With V trimmed by 0 bases and J by 8 bases, 2 bases remained unmatched. The CDR3 region is CASSLAGQGGYTF. The CDR3 nucleotides read TGTGCCAGCAGCTTGGCGGGACAGGGAGGCTACACCTTC.

The chain employs TRBV7-9 and TRBJ2-3; 10 bases agree with TRBD2. Germline V gene data show CDR1 as SEHNR and CDR2 as FQNEAQ (reference sequence). The J segment lost 4 bases and the V segment lost 4 bases, leaving 11 bases of the junction unmatched. The length of the CDR3 is 17 residues. CDR3 DNA sequence: TGTGCCAGCAGCTCCGGGCCCCGACTAGCGGGCCCAGATACGCAGTATTTT. It is translated as CASSSGPRLAGPDTQYF. Full variable domain (missing parts from reference TRBV7-9 and TRBJ2-3): DTGVSQNPRHKITKRGQNVTFRCDPISEHNRLYWYRQTLGQGPEFLTYFQNEAQLEKSRLLSDRFSAERPKGSFSTLEIQRTEQGDSAMYLCASSSGPRLAGPDTQYFGPGTRLTVL.

This clone was seen more than once but under ten times. Within the sample, other DNA sequences also encode this same CDR3. This chain connects TRBV18 to TRBJ1-1; 9 positions match TRBD1. The CDR3 totals 16 residues. From germline, CDR1 is KGHSH and CDR2 LQKENI. Trimming removed 3 bases from V and 1 base from J; junction bases left unmatched: 6. CDR3 protein: CASSPLGGQGNTEAFF. DNA for the CDR3: TGTGCCAGCTCACCCCTGGGGGGACAGGGGAACACTGAAGCTTTCTTT.

This clone appeared once. The genes are TRBV2 and TRBJ2-1, with 10 bases fitting TRBD1. V shed 3 bases, J shed 8 bases, and the junction held 7 bases outside the gene matches. The CDR3 is made up of 15 amino acids. Germline V gene sequence: CDR1 SNHLY, CDR2 FYNNEI. The CDR3, as DNA: TGTGCCAGCAGTGACGGGACAGGGGCGGTCGATGAGCAGTTCTTC. Translated: CASSDGTGAVDEQFF.

This clone was seen once. This chain joins TRBV6-1 and TRBJ2-3; D might be TRBD2 (6 bases). This CDR3 contains 13 residues. V was clipped by 8 bases and J by 2 bases, with 11 bases between them. Germline loops: CDR1 MNHNS, CDR2 SASEGT. CDR3 loop: CASLGTDTDTQYF. In nucleotides, the CDR3 is TGTGCCAGCCTTGGGACTGACACAGATACGCAGTATTTT.

The chain uses TRBV19 and TRBJ2-5, with 9 positions matching TRBD1. The DNA end is a closer match to TRBJ2-7, so the J assignment may be wrong. This CDR3 is built from 15 residues. Germline lookup yields CDR1 LNHDA and CDR2 SQIVND (reference sequence). The CDR3 region is CASSQNRGRIYEQYF. The CDR3 bases are TGTGCCAGTAGTCAGAACAGGGGGCGAATCTACGAGCAGTACTTC.

The rearrangement links TRBV6-1 to TRBJ2-1; 11 bases line up with TRBD1. Germline V gene data show CDR1 as MNHNS and CDR2 as SASEGT. After removal of 8 bases from V and 6 bases from J, the junction contained 6 bases not matched to a gene. The CDR3 sequence is 14 residues long. CDR3 in DNA: TGTGCCAGCGTGACCGGGACAGGGGGCAATGAGCAGTTCTTC. This encodes CASVTGTGGNEQFF.

The rearrangement links TRBV27 to TRBJ1-1, with D tentatively TRBD1 (5 bases). Germline V gene sequence: CDR1 MNHEY, CDR2 SMNVEV (reference sequence). The CDR3 extends over 17 amino acids. The ends were cut back, 0 bases at V and 4 bases at J, with 18 bases in the middle. CDR3 DNA: TGTGCCAGCAGTTTATCGGCGAGTCCCAGGGTGGCCACTGAAGCTTTCTTT. The encoded protein is CASSLSASPRVATEAFF.

The chain recombines TRBV5-4 with TRBJ1-1; 7 positions match TRBD1. CDR1 is SGHNT, CDR2 YYREEE, per germline (reference sequence). V shed 6 bases and J 0 bases; nucleotides not matched to a gene: 14. CDR3 length: 17 amino acids. CDR3 amino acids: CASTLRRGDRVNTEAFF. As DNA, the CDR3 is TGTGCCAGCACCCTCCGGCGGGGTGACAGGGTGAACACTGAAGCTTTCTTT.

This sequence joins TRBV11-2 and TRBJ2-7; no reliable D call. This CDR3 spans 13 amino acids. CDR1 SGHAT and CDR2 FQNNGV come from the germline V gene. With 5 bases removed from V and 0 bases from J, the gap between germline ends came to 8 bases. The CDR3, as DNA: TGTGCCAGCAGCCATGGCTCCTCCTACGAGCAGTACTTC. This encodes CASSHGSSYEQYF.

The V and J genes are TRBV5-1 and TRBJ2-1; the D is unclear. Germline V gene lookup returns CDR1 SGHRS and CDR2 YFSETQ. V lost 7 bases and J lost 7, with 15 bases in between. This CDR3 contains 13 residues. This CDR3 is CASGALSGNEQFF. CDR3 DNA sequence: TGCGCCAGCGGAGCGCTCTCTGGGAATGAGCAGTTCTTC.

The chain links TRBV6-5 to TRBJ1-6; TRBD1 matches 7 bases. Germline V gene data show CDR1 as MNHEY and CDR2 as SVGAGI. The CDR3 sequence is 14 residues long. V shed 6 bases, J shed 7 bases, and the junction held 6 bases outside the gene matches. This chain's CDR3 is CASSQGVSNSPLHF. The CDR3 region has the DNA TGTGCCAGCAGCCAGGGGGTGAGCAATTCACCCCTCCACTTT.

The chain joins TRBV5-1 to TRBJ2-1, with 7 bases aligning to TRBD1. This CDR3 has 13 amino acids. V was pared by 3 bases and J by 5 bases, with 2 bases of the junction left unmatched. Per germline, CDR1 SGHRS and CDR2 YFSETQ. In nucleotides, the CDR3 is TGCGCCAGCAGCTATACAGGGGACAATGAGCAGTTCTTC. This codes for CASSYTGDNEQFF. Full variable domain (missing parts from reference TRBV5-1 and TRBJ2-1): KAGVTQTPRYLIKTRGQQVTLSCSPISGHRSVSWYQQTPGQGLQFLFEYFSETQRNKGNFPGRFSGRQFSNSRSEMNVSTLELGDSALYLCASSYTGDNEQFFGPGTRLTVL.

The J gene is TRBJ2-3, the V gene TRBV6-5, with D possibly being TRBD1 (6 bases). V lost 7 bases and J lost 9, with 20 bases in between. In germline, CDR1 is MNHEY, CDR2 SVGAGI. The CDR3 is 14 amino acids. The CDR3 region has the DNA TGTGCCAGCATCGCACAGGCAGGGGCTCGAACGCAGTATTTT. As protein: CASIAQAGARTQYF.

V and J are TRBV6-5 and TRBJ1-1; no clear D gene. V was pared by 2 bases and J by 3 bases, with 10 bases between. The CDR3 totals 14 residues. Germline-derived CDR1 and CDR2 are MNHEY and SVGAGI. CDR3 coding DNA: TGTGCCAGCAGTTACGGCAGGCCTTACACTGAAGCTTTCTTT. As protein: CASSYGRPYTEAFF.

The V gene is TRBV6-1, the J gene TRBJ2-5; 9 bases agree with TRBD1. The J call is doubtful: the DNA matches TRBJ2-7 better. The CDR3 is 13 amino acids. Germline CDR1 MNHNS, CDR2 SASEGT. The CDR3 nucleotides read TGTGCCAGTAGGACAGGGGCCTTACACGAGCAGTACTTC. Protein sequence: CASRTGALHEQYF.

The DNA for the CDR3 is TGTGCCAGCAGCCAGACTAGCGGGAGGTACAATGAGCAGTTCTTC. Protein sequence: CASSQTSGRYNEQFF. The rearrangement joins TRBV6-5 to TRBJ2-1; 13 bases agree with TRBD2. The CDR3 sequence is 15 residues long. V was clipped by 6 bases and J by 4 bases; unmatched bases: 3. The germline V gene has CDR1 MNHEY and CDR2 SVGAGI.

The chain combines TRBV19 with TRBJ1-5; 10 bases are shared with TRBD1. Germline trimming cut 4 bases from V and 1 base from J; bases unmatched to any gene: 10. The CDR3 totals 18 residues. The germline V gene has CDR1 LNHDA and CDR2 SQIVND (reference sequence). The CDR3: CASSTTGTGVGSNQPQHF. The CDR3 coding sequence is TGTGCCAGTAGTACTACTGGGACAGGGGTGGGCAGCAATCAGCCCCAGCATTTT.

The chain is built from TRBV5-1 and TRBJ1-6, with TRBD1 matching 9 bases. Germline CDR1 and CDR2: SGHRS and YFSETQ. The CDR3 has 18 residues. V lost 3 bases, J lost 8 bases, and 15 bases stayed unmatched. The CDR3 loop is CASSYGPGQGQLHSPLHF. The CDR3, as DNA: TGCGCCAGCAGCTACGGACCGGGACAGGGTCAACTTCATTCACCCCTCCACTTT.

DNA of the CDR3: TGCAGCGCTAGAAGCGCACCAGGGACTGAAGCTTTCTTT. It is translated as CSARSAPGTEAFF. The J gene is TRBJ1-1, the V gene TRBV29-1; possibly TRBD1 for D (5 bases). V dropped 7 bases and J dropped 5 bases, with 17 bases sitting between them. The CDR3 is made up of 13 amino acids. Germline values: CDR1 SQVTM, CDR2 ANQGSEA.

The rearrangement joins TRBV2 to TRBJ2-1; 12 nucleotides agree with TRBD2. Germline loops: CDR1 SNHLY, CDR2 FYNNEI. V lost 7 bases to trimming and J lost 7 bases; unmatched junction nucleotides: 8. This CDR3 region has 15 residues. In DNA, the CDR3 is TGTGCCAGCATGATGACTAGCGGGAGTTCAAATGAGCAGTTCTTC. Amino acids: CASMMTSGSSNEQFF.

J is TRBJ2-5 and V is TRBV27; 12 bases fit TRBD2. The CDR3 sequence is 17 residues long. The germline CDR1 and CDR2 sequences are MNHEY and SMNVEV (reference sequence). With V trimmed by 6 bases and J by 8 bases, 16 bases remained unmatched. The CDR3 sequence: CASSPLAGGTPRATQYF. DNA for the CDR3: TGTGCCAGCAGCCCCCTAGCGGGAGGGACACCCCGCGCCACCCAGTACTTC.

Note on this clone: The junction departs from the called germline gene at one end, perhaps through a read error. The chain recombines TRBV7-9 with TRBJ2-2; 8 bases map to TRBD1. CDR3 size: 15 residues. Germline CDR1 reads SEHNR; CDR2 reads FQNEAQ (reference sequence). CDR3 sequence reads: CSSRTRGRDSGELFF. DNA of the CDR3: TGTTCCAGCAGGACCAGGGGGCGCGACTCAGGGGAGCTGTTTTTT.

This rearrangement joins TRBV5-1 to TRBJ1-1; D gene uncertain. V gave up 5 bases and J gave up 0 bases, with 8 bases separating them. Per germline, CDR1 SGHRS and CDR2 YFSETQ. The CDR3 totals 13 residues. The CDR3 sequence: CASRLVMNTEAFF. The CDR3 DNA is TGCGCCAGCAGGTTAGTCATGAACACTGAAGCTTTCTTT.

The chain uses TRBV7-9 and TRBJ2-2; 7 positions agree with TRBD2. V dropped 5 bases and J dropped 7; count of bases not matched to a gene: 1. The V gene's germline CDR1 is SEHNR and CDR2 FQNEAQ (reference sequence). CDR3 length equals 12 residues. CDR3 in DNA: TGTGCCAGCAGCACGGGGGGCGGGGAGCTGTTTTTT. Amino acids: CASSTGGGELFF.

V gene TRBV5-1 combines with J gene TRBJ2-1, with 9 bases aligning to TRBD2. The CDR3 runs to 21 residues. Germline CDR1 SGHRS, CDR2 YFSETQ. V lost 0 bases to trimming and J lost 0 bases; unmatched junction nucleotides: 16. The DNA of the CDR3 is TGCGCCAGCAGCTTGGAGGTATCGGCGGGAGGGACACACAGCTCCTACAATGAGCAGTTCTTC. It is translated as CASSLEVSAGGTHSSYNEQFF.

The chain joins TRBV11-2 to TRBJ1-1; TRBD1 matches 7 bases. Trimming took 6 bases from V and 11 from J; bases not matched to a gene: 12. Germline V lookup: CDR1 SGHAT, CDR2 FQNNGV. The CDR3 loop spans 13 amino acids. CDR3 loop: CASSTGAFSGAFF. The CDR3 DNA is TGTGCCAGCAGTACAGGGGCCTTCTCGGGGGCTTTCTTT.

The gene calls are TRBV18 and TRBJ2-1; maybe TRBD2 (5 bases). The V end lost 3 bases, the J end lost 8 bases, and 14 bases lay between the germline ends. The germline V gene has CDR1 KGHSH and CDR2 LQKENI. The CDR3 runs 14 residues. The CDR3 DNA is TGTGCCAGCTCACCGAGGACTCACGAGGATGAGCAGTTCTTC. It codes for CASSPRTHEDEQFF. The full variable domain, in which reference TRBV18 and TRBJ2-1 provide the parts outside the CDR3, is NAGVMQNPRHLVRRRGQEARLRCSPMKGHSHVYWYRQLPEEGLKFMVYLQKENIIDESGMPKERFSAEFPKEGPSILRIQQVVRGDSAAYFCASSPRTHEDEQFFGPGTRLTVL.

The V gene is TRBV5-1, the J gene TRBJ1-2; D not certain. CDR3 length: 12 amino acids. Germline V gene sequence: CDR1 SGHRS, CDR2 YFSETQ. Deletions cut 0 bases from V and 3 bases from J, with 3 bases between. CDR3 loop: CASSLGDYGYTF. The CDR3 DNA is TGCGCCAGCAGCTTGGGAGACTATGGCTACACCTTC.